This T cell receptor (beta chain) was sequenced in a study of blood T cell repertoires in COVID-19 (TCRdb year 2020). Looking at the study overall: Collaborator samples came from the United States, Italy and Spain and covered acute and convalescent phases of COVID-19. The samples were drawn from the first 160 participants of the ongoing ImmuneRACE study and from over 950 subjects provided by 6 global collaborators. A freely available public database, intended as a resource for researchers studying the immune response to SARS-CoV-2, is where the repertoires were released. The sample metadata nearly always contained a de-identified subject ID, COVID-19 status, age in years and sex. Where available, HLA class I and class II types were taken from metadata supplied by the sample provider and were not determined by assay-based typing. Deeply sampled blood TCRbeta repertoires from subjects exposed to, actively infected with, or recovered from COVID-19 were included in the dataset. The material from the prospective study consisted of cDNA or gDNA derived from T cells, B-cell-depleted T cells, or PBMCs.

Enrolling through a virtual design, the prospective study's participants ranged in age from roughly 18 to 89 years and lived across around 25 United States geographic areas. To assign participants to cohorts, the prospective study relied on clinical history that participants themselves reported in a screening survey and a study questionnaire. Exposed participants had been in contact with someone with a PCR-confirmed or clinician-diagnosed COVID-19 case within 2 weeks of study entry. Each participant in the prospective study had whole blood, serum and a nasopharyngeal or oropharyngeal swab collected by mobile phlebotomists. Prospective study participants could optionally give additional blood draws and questionnaires over an approximately 2-month period. Blood samples from the prospective study were shipped frozen or at room temperature prior to DNA extraction. TCRbeta CDR3 regions were amplified from genomic DNA by means of the immunoSEQ Assay, a bias-controlled multiplex PCR. The published analysis was carried out like this. Within the assay, amplification of reference gene primers was used to estimate how many nucleated cells each sample contained. To quantify the absolute abundance of each unique TCRbeta CDR3 rearrangement, sequence reads were collapsed and filtered. Productive Simpson clonality was computed per sample as the square root of Simpson's diversity index over productive rearrangements. The clones in this table, taken by TCRdb from immuneACCESS, are in-frame only. Not every clone is retained; where verified, under half of the shortfall comes from an unresolved V gene, and the cause of the rest is unknown. The V and J calls and the clone size are those of that table, but D and trimming were determined from the DNA. Present in this sample are approximately 150,000 clones, approximately 88% of which were seen just once. The ten largest clones capture about 5% of the sample.

On this clone itself: Its antigen remains undetermined. No base quality values were provided; no much bigger clone lies one nucleotide off.

Trimming removed 4 bases from V and 4 bases from J; the gene matches leave 7 bases unexplained. The CDR3 numbers 15 residues from cysteine through phenylalanine. The DNA shown is the 45-base CDR3, in frame from base 1. Sequences SGHKS (CDR1) and YYEKEE (CDR2) are obtained from the germline V gene (reference sequence). The study at large found these results: The quantity of clinical and demographic metadata differed by source and by participant and was supplied without curation.

The sample taken for sequencing was PBMCs or T cells enriched from blood (not recorded which). The chain was built from TRBV5-5 and TRBJ2-3, with TRBD1 identical over 9 junction bases. This TCR was sampled from a man in his 70s who had been exposed to COVID-19. The CDR3 is CASSPTGGIADTQYF. The nucleotide sequence reads as follows: TGTGCCAGCAGCCCGACAGGGGGGATCGCAGATACGCAGTATTTT.